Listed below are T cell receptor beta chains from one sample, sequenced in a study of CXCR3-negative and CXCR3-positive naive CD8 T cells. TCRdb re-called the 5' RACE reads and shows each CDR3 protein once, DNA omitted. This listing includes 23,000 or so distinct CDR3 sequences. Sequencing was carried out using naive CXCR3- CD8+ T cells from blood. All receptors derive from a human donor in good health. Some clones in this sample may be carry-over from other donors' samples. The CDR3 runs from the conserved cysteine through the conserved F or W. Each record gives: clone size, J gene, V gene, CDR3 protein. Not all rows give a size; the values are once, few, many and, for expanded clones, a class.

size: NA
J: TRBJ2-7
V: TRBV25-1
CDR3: CASSLEDRAGEQYF

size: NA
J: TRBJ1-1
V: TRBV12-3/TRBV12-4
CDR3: CASSLVTGGSEAFF

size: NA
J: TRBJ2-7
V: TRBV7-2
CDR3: CASSHYPASGISYEQYF

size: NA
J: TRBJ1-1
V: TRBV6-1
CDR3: CASSSDRRGKNTEAFF

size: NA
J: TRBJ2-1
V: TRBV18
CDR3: CASLHDYEQFF

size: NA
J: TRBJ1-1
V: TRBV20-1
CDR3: CSAPPPGQGSTEAFF

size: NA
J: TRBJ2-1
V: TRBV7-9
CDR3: CASSLVGQGNNEQFF

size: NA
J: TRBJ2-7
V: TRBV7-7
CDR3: CASSDGEPYEQYF

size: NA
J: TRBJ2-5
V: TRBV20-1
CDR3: CSARDRAGAQETQYF

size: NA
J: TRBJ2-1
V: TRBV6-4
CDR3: CASSASPTSSDEQFF

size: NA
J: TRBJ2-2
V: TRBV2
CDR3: CASSELLAGEVTGELFF

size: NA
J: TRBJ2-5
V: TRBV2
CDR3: CASKQAGFQETQYF

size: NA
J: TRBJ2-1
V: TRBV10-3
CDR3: CAISSDRDTHSYNEQFF

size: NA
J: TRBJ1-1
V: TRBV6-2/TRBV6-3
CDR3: CASKDGTEAFF

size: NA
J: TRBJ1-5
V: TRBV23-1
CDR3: CASSLTSGTPNQPQHF

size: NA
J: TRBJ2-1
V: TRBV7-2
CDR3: CASSIKRAPGNNEQFF

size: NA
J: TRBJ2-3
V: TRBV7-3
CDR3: CASSLGPDRVTLTDTQYF

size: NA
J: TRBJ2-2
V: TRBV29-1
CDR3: CSVTSQNTGELFF

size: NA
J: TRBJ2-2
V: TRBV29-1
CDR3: CSVDFPGTGELFF

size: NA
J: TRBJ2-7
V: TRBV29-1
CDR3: CSVEDPDSYEQYF

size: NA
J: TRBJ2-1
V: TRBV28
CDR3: CASSSRDRGSYNEQFF

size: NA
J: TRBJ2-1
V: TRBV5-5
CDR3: CASTDPYNEQFF

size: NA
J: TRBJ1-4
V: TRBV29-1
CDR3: CSVRQGLREKLFF

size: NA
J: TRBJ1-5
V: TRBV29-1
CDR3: CSVEIGGNQPQHF

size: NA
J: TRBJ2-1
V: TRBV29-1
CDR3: CSVEGEYNEQFF

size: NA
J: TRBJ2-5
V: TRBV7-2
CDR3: CASSLGLTGKETQYF

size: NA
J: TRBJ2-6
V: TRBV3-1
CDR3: CASSDGTSGIWANVLTF

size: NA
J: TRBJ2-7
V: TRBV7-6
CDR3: CASSLALQGSYEQYF

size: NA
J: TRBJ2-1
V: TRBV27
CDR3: CASSYPGTGGLEQFF

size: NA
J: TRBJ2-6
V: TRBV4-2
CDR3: CASTEAGNSGANVLTF

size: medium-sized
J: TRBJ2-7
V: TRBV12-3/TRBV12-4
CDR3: CASRLGLDEQYF

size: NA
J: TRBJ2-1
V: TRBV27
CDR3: CASSSRTSSYNEQFF